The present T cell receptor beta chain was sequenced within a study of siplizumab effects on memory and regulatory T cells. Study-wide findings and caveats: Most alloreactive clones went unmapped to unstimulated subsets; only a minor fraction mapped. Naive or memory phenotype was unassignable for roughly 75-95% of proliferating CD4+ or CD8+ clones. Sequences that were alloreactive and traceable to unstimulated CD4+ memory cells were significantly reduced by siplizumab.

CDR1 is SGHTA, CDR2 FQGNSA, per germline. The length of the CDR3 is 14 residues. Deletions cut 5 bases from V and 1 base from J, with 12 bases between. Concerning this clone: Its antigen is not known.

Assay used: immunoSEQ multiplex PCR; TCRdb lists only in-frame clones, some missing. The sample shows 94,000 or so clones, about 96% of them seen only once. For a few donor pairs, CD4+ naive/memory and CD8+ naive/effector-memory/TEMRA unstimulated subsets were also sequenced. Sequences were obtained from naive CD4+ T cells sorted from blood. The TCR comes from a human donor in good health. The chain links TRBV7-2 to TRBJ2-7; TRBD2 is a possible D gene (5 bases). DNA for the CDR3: TGTGCCAGCAGCCCACCCGGACTTTCCTACGAGCAGTACTTC. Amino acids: CASSPPGLSYEQYF.